What follows describes a single T cell receptor (beta chain). Its cognate antigen is unknown. Measured with immunoSEQ multiplex PCR; TCRdb has only the in-frame clones, and not every one. The sample has around 84,000 clones; about 87% are singletons. CDR1 is MNHNS, CDR2 SASEGT, per germline. V gave up 8 bases and J gave up 4 bases, with 15 bases separating them. The CDR3 sequence is 14 residues long. This entry comes from a study of identifying expanded T cells in peripheral blood. Study-level results: Roughly two-week clone count variance significantly increased as total template count grew.

Collection occurred without any documented infections or immune events in donors. This receptor was obtained from a person aged 18 to 69 in good health. The material sequenced was blood. The V call is TRBV6-1, the J call TRBJ1-3, with D hard to call. CDR3 sequence: CASVSWGEGNTIYF. The CDR3, as DNA: TGTGCCAGCGTCTCCTGGGGTGAGGGAAACACCATATATTTT.